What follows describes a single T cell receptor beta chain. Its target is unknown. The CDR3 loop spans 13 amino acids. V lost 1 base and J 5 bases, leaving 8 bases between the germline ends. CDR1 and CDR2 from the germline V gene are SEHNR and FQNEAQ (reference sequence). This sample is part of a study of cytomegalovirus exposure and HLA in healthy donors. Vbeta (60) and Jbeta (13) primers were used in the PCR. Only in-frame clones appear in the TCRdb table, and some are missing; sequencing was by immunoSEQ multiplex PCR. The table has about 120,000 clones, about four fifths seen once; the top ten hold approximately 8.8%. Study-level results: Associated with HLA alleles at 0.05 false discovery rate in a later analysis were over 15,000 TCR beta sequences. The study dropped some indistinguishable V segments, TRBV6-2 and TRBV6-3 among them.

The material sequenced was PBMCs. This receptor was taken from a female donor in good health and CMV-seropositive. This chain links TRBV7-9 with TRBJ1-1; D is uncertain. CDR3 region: CASSLEPGTEAFF. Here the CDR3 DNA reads TGTGCCAGCAGCTTAGAGCCGGGGACTGAAGCTTTCTTT.